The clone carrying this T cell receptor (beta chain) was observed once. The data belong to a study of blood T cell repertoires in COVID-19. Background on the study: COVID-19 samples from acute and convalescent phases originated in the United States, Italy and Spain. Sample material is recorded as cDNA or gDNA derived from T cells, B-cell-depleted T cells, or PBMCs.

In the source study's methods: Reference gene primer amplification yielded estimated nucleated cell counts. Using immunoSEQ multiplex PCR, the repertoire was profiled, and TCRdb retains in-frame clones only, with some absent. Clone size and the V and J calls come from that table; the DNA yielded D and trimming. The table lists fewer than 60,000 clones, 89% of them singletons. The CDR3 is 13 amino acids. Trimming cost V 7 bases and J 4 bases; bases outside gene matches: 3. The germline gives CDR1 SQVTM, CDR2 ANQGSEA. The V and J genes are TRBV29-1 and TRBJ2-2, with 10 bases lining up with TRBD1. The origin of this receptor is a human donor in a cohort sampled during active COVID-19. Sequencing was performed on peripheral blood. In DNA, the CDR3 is TGCAGCGGGGGACAGGGGAGCACCGGGGAGCTGTTTTTT. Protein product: CSGGQGSTGELFF.